The 26 T cell receptor beta chains below all came from one sample that was sequenced in a study of blood T cell dynamics during melanoma immunotherapy. Method: immunoSEQ multiplex PCR; TCRdb's copy keeps in-frame clones and lacks some. Here the sample spans about 19,000 clones, around 90% being singletons. Indicated time point: week 3, after first cycle of checkpoint inhibitor. The sequencing here drew on blood, taken from a patient treated with checkpoint blockade. The receptor source for this set is a human donor with melanoma.

This sequence joins TRBV30 and TRBJ1-1; D possibly corresponds to TRBD1 (5 bases). CDR3 length: 15 residues. The germline V gene encodes CDR1 GTSNPN and CDR2 SVGIG (reference sequence). The ends were cut back, 2 bases at V and 1 base at J, with 14 bases in the middle. The CDR3 loop reads CAWSRGATSNTEAFF. The CDR3 DNA sequence: TGTGCCTGGAGTAGGGGCGCAACTTCGAACACTGAAGCTTTCTTT.

This clone appeared once. The CDR3, as DNA: TGTGCCAGCCGGACAGGGCACAATTCACCCCTCCACTTT. This translates into CASRTGHNSPLHF. The chain uses TRBV19 and TRBJ1-6; 8 nucleotides align to TRBD1. The germline V gene encodes CDR1 LNHDA and CDR2 SQIVND (reference sequence). The J segment lost 7 bases and the V segment lost 9 bases, leaving 5 bases of the junction unmatched. CDR3 length equals 13 residues.

The chain couples TRBV5-4 to TRBJ2-7, with 9 positions matching TRBD1. With 0 bases clipped from V and 4 bases from J, the junction kept 2 bases outside the gene matches. This CDR3 is built from 14 residues. Looked up from germline, CDR1 is SGHNT and CDR2 is YYREEE (reference sequence). Written as DNA, the CDR3 is TGTGCCAGCAGCTTGGACAGGGGGCAGTACGAGCAGTACTTC. Translation: CASSLDRGQYEQYF. Drawing the rest from reference TRBV5-4 and TRBJ2-7, the complete variable domain is ETGVTQSPTHLIKTRGQQVTLRCSSQSGHNTVSWYQQALGQGPQFIFQYYREEENGRGNFPPRFSGLQFPNYSSELNVNALELDDSALYLCASSLDRGQYEQYFGPGTRLTVT.

The chain recombines TRBV7-8 with TRBJ2-1, with 11 bases fitting TRBD2. V dropped 4 bases and J dropped 5; count of bases not matched to a gene: 4. Germline lookup yields CDR1 SGHVS and CDR2 FQNEAQ. The CDR3 runs to 15 residues. The CDR3 loop reads CASSSGLAADNEQFF. CDR3 DNA sequence: TGTGCCAGCAGCTCGGGACTAGCGGCCGACAATGAGCAGTTCTTC.

Only one count was recorded for this clone. V gene TRBV19 combines with J gene TRBJ2-3, with no clear D. CDR3 length: 12 residues. Germline V gene sequence: CDR1 LNHDA, CDR2 SQIVND (reference sequence). The V gene lost 4 bases and the J gene lost 5 bases, with 7 bases spanning the gap. This CDR3 reads CASSTSVDTQYF. CDR3 nucleotide sequence: TGTGCCAGTAGTACCTCAGTAGATACGCAGTATTTT.

The CDR3 DNA is TGTGCCAGCAGCTTATCTTGGGACTTGCCCGGGGAGCTGTTTTTT. It is translated as CASSLSWDLPGELFF. The rearrangement links TRBV7-9 to TRBJ2-2, with a tentative D call TRBD2 (6 bases). V lost 2 bases, J lost 6 bases, and 13 bases lay in between. The CDR3 totals 15 residues. The germline gives CDR1 SEHNR, CDR2 FQNEAQ (reference sequence).

The chain joins TRBV19 to TRBJ2-5; TRBD2 matches 7 bases. The tail of the sequence fits TRBJ2-7 better, so the J call may be wrong. Germline V gene data show CDR1 as LNHDA and CDR2 as SQIVND (reference sequence). The CDR3 length is 14 residues. CDR3 loop: CASSIAGVSYEQYF. The CDR3, as DNA: TGTGCCAGTAGTATCGCGGGAGTGTCCTACGAGCAGTACTTC.

The J gene is TRBJ1-2, the V gene TRBV28; D remains unclear. Trimming stripped 5 bases from V and 6 bases from J, with 7 bases between. This CDR3 has 11 residues. Looked up from germline, CDR1 is MDHEN and CDR2 is SYDVKM. The CDR3 loop reads CASSNIDGYTF. CDR3 nucleotide sequence: TGTGCCAGCAGTAACATAGATGGCTACACCTTC.

The rearrangement joins TRBV5-1 to TRBJ2-1; TRBD2 is a possible D gene (6 bases). Trimming took off 1 base at V and 7 bases at J, with 24 bases between the two ends. Germline CDR1 SGHRS, CDR2 YFSETQ. This CDR3 region has 18 residues. CDR3 DNA: TGCGCCAGCAGCTTGTTAAGGCGCAGTGGCGGGAAAGGGAATGAGCAGTTCTTC. Its translation is CASSLLRRSGGKGNEQFF.

The chain combines TRBV11-2 with TRBJ2-1; 8 positions agree with TRBD2. The V and J ends lost 3 bases and 9 bases, in that order; junction bases with no gene match: 10. This CDR3 has 15 amino acids. Germline V gives CDR1 SGHAT, CDR2 FQNNGV. The CDR3 DNA reads as TGTGCCAGCAGCTTTAGCGGGACCCCTGCCGGTGAGCAGTTCTTC. It codes for CASSFSGTPAGEQFF. The full variable domain, in which reference TRBV11-2 and TRBJ2-1 provide the parts outside the CDR3, is EAGVAQSPRYKIIEKRQSVAFWCNPISGHATLYWYQQILGQGPKLLIQFQNNGVVDDSQLPKDRFSAERLKGVDSTLKIQPAKLEDSAVYLCASSFSGTPAGEQFFGPGTRLTVL.

The J gene is TRBJ2-7, the V gene TRBV5-1; 11 bases agree with TRBD2. Trimming cost V 7 bases and J 5 bases; bases outside gene matches: 8. CDR3 size: 14 residues. Germline V gene sequence: CDR1 SGHRS, CDR2 YFSETQ. In DNA form, the CDR3 reads TGCGCCAGCTCGACTAGCGGGGATCCAAACGAGCAGTACTTC. Translation: CASSTSGDPNEQYF.

The rearrangement links TRBV6-4 to TRBJ2-1, with TRBD2 as a possible D gene (6 bases). The V gene's germline CDR1 is MRHNA and CDR2 SNTAGT. The CDR3 length is 13 residues. V was clipped by 6 bases and J by 5 bases, with 11 bases between them. The CDR3 reads CASSRDFNNEQFF. The CDR3 DNA follows: TGTGCCAGCAGCCGGGACTTCAACAATGAGCAGTTCTTC.

This chain links TRBV25-1 with TRBJ2-7; 10 bases map to TRBD2. CDR3 length: 15 residues. In germline, CDR1 is MGHDK, CDR2 SYGVNS. V trimming: 2 bases; J trimming: 3 bases; junction bases outside the gene matches: 4. Here the CDR3 DNA reads TGTGCCAGCAGTGAACCCCTAGCGGGGGACTACGAGCAGTACTTC. Amino acid sequence: CASSEPLAGDYEQYF.

The rearrangement links TRBV19 to TRBJ1-5, with 7 positions matching TRBD1. In germline, CDR1 is LNHDA, CDR2 SQIVND (reference sequence). V lost 10 bases and J lost 0; bases outside the gene matches: 15. This CDR3 spans 17 amino acids. Here the CDR3 reads CATTETGTVYSNQPQHF. The DNA of the CDR3 is TGTGCCACCACCGAGACAGGGACTGTATATAGCAATCAGCCCCAGCATTTT.

The J gene is TRBJ2-2, the V gene TRBV28, with a tentative D call TRBD2 (5 bases). Germline CDR1 is MDHEN and CDR2 is SYDVKM. The V gene lost 5 bases and the J gene lost 8 bases, with 6 bases spanning the gap. This CDR3 region has 11 residues. The CDR3 region is CASSRGGELFF. Written as DNA, the CDR3 is TGTGCCAGCAGTCGCGGGGGGGAGCTGTTTTTT. The full variable domain, with the rest looked up from reference TRBV28 and TRBJ2-2, is DVKVTQSSRYLVKRTGEKVFLECVQDMDHENMFWYRQDPGLGLRLIYFSYDVKMKEKGDIPEGYSVSREKKERFSLILESASTNQTSMYLCASSRGGELFFGEGSRLTVL.

The chain links TRBV6-4 to TRBJ2-2; D not resolved. The germline V and J ends were trimmed by 6 bases and 4 bases, with 27 bases remaining between them. In germline, CDR1 is MRHNA, CDR2 SNTAGT. The CDR3 is 19 residues long. The CDR3 here is CASREVRVPVPCLTGELFF. Written as DNA, the CDR3 is TGTGCCAGCAGGGAAGTTAGGGTCCCTGTTCCGTGTCTCACCGGGGAGCTGTTTTTT.

The rearrangement uses TRBV7-8 and TRBJ2-3; 8 positions agree with TRBD2. V shed 6 bases and J 6 bases; nucleotides not matched to a gene: 11. CDR3 length equals 15 residues. CDR1 is SGHVS, CDR2 FQNEAQ, per germline. CDR3 sequence (DNA): TGTGCCAGCAGGCGGATAGGCGGCGGGGGGGATACGCAGTATTTT. Translated, it gives CASRRIGGGGDTQYF.

The chain links TRBV7-2 to TRBJ2-7, with D tentatively TRBD2 (6 bases). The CDR3 has 13 residues. The germline gives CDR1 SGHTA, CDR2 FQGNSA. V gave up 4 bases and J gave up 9 bases, with 16 bases separating them. CDR3 bases: TGTGCCAGCAGCTCCCAAGGCGCTAGCGCGCAGTACTTC. Its protein is CASSSQGASAQYF.

V gene TRBV27 combines with J gene TRBJ1-1; D not resolved. The CDR3 sequence is 14 residues long. The ends were cut back, 0 bases at V and 5 bases at J, with 10 bases in the middle. CDR1 is MNHEY, CDR2 SMNVEV, per germline (reference sequence). CDR3 DNA sequence: TGTGCCAGCAGTTTATCGGGGTTGTGGACTGAAGCTTTCTTT. Translated: CASSLSGLWTEAFF.

In its sample, this clone was seen once. The chain uses TRBV4-2 and TRBJ2-6; D not resolved. Between the trimmed V and J ends, which lost 0 bases and 2 bases, there was a span of 5 bases. The CDR3 extends over 15 amino acids. Germline V lookup: CDR1 LGHNA, CDR2 YNFKEQ. The CDR3 protein is CASSQDTAGANVLTF. DNA for the CDR3: TGTGCCAGCAGCCAAGATACCGCTGGGGCCAACGTCCTGACTTTC.

This chain links TRBV7-2 with TRBJ2-5, with 10 nucleotides matching TRBD1. The J call is in doubt because the DNA end fits TRBJ2-7 better. This CDR3 is built from 15 residues. Germline V lookup: CDR1 SGHTA, CDR2 FQGNSA. The CDR3: CASSPGTGVSYEQYF. The DNA for the CDR3 is TGTGCCAGCAGTCCCGGGACAGGGGTCTCCTACGAGCAGTACTTC.

In DNA form, the CDR3 reads TGTGCCAGCAGTATTCGGGGGGTTGGCACAGATACGCAGTATTTT. This sequence encodes CASSIRGVGTDTQYF. The chain employs TRBV27 and TRBJ2-3, with 7 bases matching TRBD2. The CDR3 covers 15 residues. Germline V lookup: CDR1 MNHEY, CDR2 SMNVEV (reference sequence). The ends lost 5 bases at V and 1 base at J; junction bases unmatched: 6.

This sequence joins TRBV6-1 and TRBJ1-2, with D unclear. Trimming stripped 1 base from V and 8 bases from J, with 8 bases between. In germline, CDR1 is MNHNS, CDR2 SASEGT. The CDR3 runs 12 residues. The DNA for the CDR3 is TGTGCCAGCAGTGAAGACCCCCGGGGCTACACCTTC. This encodes CASSEDPRGYTF.

The chain uses TRBV2 and TRBJ2-1; 7 bases map to TRBD2. CDR3 size: 14 residues. V was clipped by 8 bases and J by 13 bases; unmatched bases: 17. Per the germline V gene, CDR1 is SNHLY and CDR2 is FYNNEI. The CDR3 bases are TGTGCCAGCTTAAGCCTCCCGCTAGGGAGGGCCCAGTTCTTC. Its translation is CASLSLPLGRAQFF. Complete variable domain (other parts from reference TRBV2 and TRBJ2-1): EPEVTQTPSHQVTQMGQEVILRCVPISNHLYFYWYRQILGQKVEFLVSFYNNEISEKSEIFDDQFSVERPDGSNFTLKIRSTKLEDSAMYFCASLSLPLGRAQFFGPGTRLTVL.

The V gene is TRBV2, the J gene TRBJ1-1; D ambiguous. The CDR3 spans 16 residues. In germline, CDR1 is SNHLY, CDR2 FYNNEI. V was pared by 8 bases and J by 0 bases, with 19 bases between. Written as DNA, the CDR3 is TGTGCCAGCTTAAAGGACCTAATAAACATGAACACTGAAGCTTTCTTT. Residues: CASLKDLINMNTEAFF.

The V and J genes are TRBV19 and TRBJ2-1, with TRBD2 matching over 10 bases. Trimming removed 3 bases from V and 7 bases from J; junction bases left unmatched: 9. This CDR3 has 16 residues. CDR1 is LNHDA and CDR2 is SQIVND in the germline V gene (reference sequence). Here the CDR3 reads CASSIMASGSRNEQFF. CDR3 in DNA: TGTGCCAGTAGTATCATGGCTAGCGGGAGCAGAAATGAGCAGTTCTTC.